These 31 T cell receptor beta chains were all obtained from the same sample, sequenced in a study of T cells in Graves' hyperthyroidism and ophthalmopathy. From RNA transcripts, TCR beta CDR3 regions were amplified. The HTBI set primed first-round TCR CDR3 RT-PCR. In TCRdb, the multiplex PCR reads were re-called with MiXCR into one record per CDR3 protein. The sample yields under 350,000 distinct CDR3 sequences, about 18% seen once. Source material: blood. The receptors were sampled from a woman aged 55-70 years with Graves' ophthalmopathy.

This sequence joins TRBV20-1 and TRBJ2-3; 10 nucleotides align to TRBD2. The CDR3 runs to 12 residues. The junction had 0 bases not matched to a gene; V was cut back by 1 base and J by 8 bases. CDR1 is DFQATT and CDR2 is SNEGSKA in the germline V gene (reference sequence). CDR3 residues: CSARGTSGTQYF. The DNA for the CDR3 is TGCAGTGCTAGAGGGACTAGCGGTACGCAGTATTTT.

This clonotype occurred many times. The chain couples TRBV12-3 or TRBV12-4 to TRBJ2-7; no definite D call. CDR3 length: 13 amino acids. The V gene lost 5 bases and the J gene lost 2 bases, with 10 bases spanning the gap. This chain's CDR3 is CASSAKSTYEQYF. In DNA form, the CDR3 reads TGTGCCAGCAGTGCAAAGAGTACCTACGAGCAGTACTTC.

CDR3 coding DNA: TGTGCCAGCAGTTACGATTCTTGGTCACCCCTCCACTTT. It codes for CASSYDSWSPLHF. V and J are TRBV7-9 and TRBJ1-6; D is unclear. The V end was cut by 6 bases, the J end by 10 bases, with 13 bases between. The CDR3 is 13 amino acids. Germline CDR1 reads SEHNR; CDR2 reads FQNEAQ (reference sequence).

This clonotype was observed many times. The chain employs TRBV12-3 or TRBV12-4 and TRBJ1-1; 12 nucleotides agree with TRBD1. The ends lost 7 bases at V and 8 bases at J; junction bases unmatched: 8. This CDR3 has 14 residues. This CDR3 is CASTHAGTGGEAFF. CDR3 DNA: TGTGCCAGCACCCACGCTGGGACAGGGGGCGAAGCTTTCTTT.

This clonotype has at least ten counts. The chain uses TRBV11-2 and TRBJ2-3, with 7 positions matching TRBD1. The CDR3 has 17 residues. Germline V gene sequence: CDR1 SGHAT, CDR2 FQNNGV. V shed 3 bases and J 3 bases; nucleotides not matched to a gene: 12. For the CDR3, the DNA is TGTGCCAGCAGCTTGGCCCCCTACAGGGGTTTAACAGATACGCAGTATTTT. Amino acid sequence: CASSLAPYRGLTDTQYF.

The genes are TRBV24-1 and TRBJ2-1; a weak D match, TRBD2 (5 bases). V gave up 2 bases and J gave up 6 bases, with 16 bases separating them. Germline lookup yields CDR1 KGHDR and CDR2 SFDVKD. The CDR3 spans 16 residues. The CDR3 protein is CATSDWEPRRANEQFF. DNA of the CDR3: TGTGCCACCAGTGATTGGGAACCGAGGCGGGCCAATGAGCAGTTCTTC.

This clonotype has a count of ten or more. The J gene is TRBJ1-1, the V gene TRBV5-4; 8 bases are shared with TRBD1. CDR3 length equals 13 residues. From germline, CDR1 is SGHNT and CDR2 YYREEE (reference sequence). Germline trimming cut 1 base from V and 6 bases from J; bases unmatched to any gene: 2. CDR3 region: CASSLRQGSEAFF. The CDR3 nucleotides read TGTGCCAGCAGCTTGAGACAGGGGTCTGAAGCTTTCTTT.

This clonotype was seen a few times. Relative to the germline gene, one junction end is altered; a read error may explain this. The chain joins TRBV2 to TRBJ2-7; 8 nucleotides align to TRBD2. The CDR3 loop spans 14 amino acids. The germline V gene has CDR1 SNHLY and CDR2 FYNNEI. The CDR3 reads CASREERESYEQYF. The DNA for the CDR3 is TGTGCCAGCAGGGAAGAGCGGGAGTCCTACGAGCAGTACTTC.

This clonotype was found many times. This chain's CDR3 is CASSYSAETTDTQYF. As DNA, the CDR3 is TGTGCCAGCAGTTACTCAGCCGAAACCACAGATACGCAGTATTTT. The chain employs TRBV6-6 and TRBJ2-3; no reliable D call. The germline V gene encodes CDR1 MNHNY and CDR2 SVGAGI (reference sequence). Trimming shortened V by 0 bases and J by 2 bases, and 9 bases separated the two germline ends. The CDR3 is made up of 15 amino acids.

This clonotype occurred many times. The rearrangement links TRBV15 to TRBJ2-7; no definite D call. V was shortened by 0 bases and J by 1 base, with 10 bases between the two germline ends. This CDR3 has 15 residues. Germline values: CDR1 LNHNV, CDR2 YYDKDF (reference sequence). For the CDR3, the DNA is TGTGCCACCAGCAGAGATTGGGCCCAGTCCTACGAGCAGTACTTC. This translates into CATSRDWAQSYEQYF. The full variable domain, rest sourced from reference TRBV15 and TRBJ2-7, is DAMVIQNPRYQVTQFGKPVTLSCSQTLNHNVMYWYQQKSSQAPKLLFHYYDKDFNNEADTPDNFQSRRPNTSFCFLDIRSPGLGDTAMYLCATSRDWAQSYEQYFGPGTRLTVT.

This clonotype appeared many times. The chain combines TRBV7-2 with TRBJ1-5; 10 bases fit TRBD1. CDR1 and CDR2 from the germline V gene are SGHTA and FQGNSA. CDR3 length: 15 amino acids. V dropped 5 bases and J dropped 3; count of bases not matched to a gene: 4. The CDR3 DNA is TGTGCCAGCAGCCCGGGACAGGGGAACAATCAGCCCCAGCATTTT. This translates into CASSPGQGNNQPQHF.

V and J are TRBV19 and TRBJ1-1; D perhaps matches TRBD1 (5 bases). The CDR3 consists of 16 residues. The V and J ends lost 7 bases and 7 bases respectively, with 25 bases between them. The germline CDR1 and CDR2 sequences are LNHDA and SQIVND (reference sequence). The CDR3, as DNA: TGTGCCAGTAACAACGTAGGCTACTCGAGGGGCTATGAAGCTTTCTTT. It codes for CASNNVGYSRGYEAFF.

This clonotype was observed at least ten times. DNA of the CDR3: TGTGCCAGCCGTCATGGTCGGGGGTTGTACGAGCAGTACTTC. It is translated as CASRHGRGLYEQYF. The chain couples TRBV11-2 to TRBJ2-7; weak D call: TRBD2 (6 bases). The V gene lost 8 bases and the J gene lost 4 bases, with 18 bases spanning the gap. CDR1 SGHAT and CDR2 FQNNGV come from the germline V gene. This CDR3 is built from 14 residues.

This clonotype was detected many times. The CDR3 DNA reads as TGTGCCAGCAGTTACCCCCCAGGGGTGAACACTGAAGCTTTCTTT. This gives the protein CASSYPPGVNTEAFF. The chain links TRBV6-5 to TRBJ1-1, with a tentative D call TRBD1 (6 bases). The germline V and J ends were trimmed by 2 bases and 0 bases, with 10 bases remaining between them. CDR1 and CDR2 from the germline V gene are MNHEY and SVGAGI. The CDR3 consists of 15 residues.

In this sample, this clonotype turned up many times. The chain has TRBV28 and TRBJ2-7; 7 bases map to TRBD1. CDR1 is MDHEN and CDR2 is SYDVKM in the germline V gene. V dropped 8 bases and J dropped 5; count of bases not matched to a gene: 6. The CDR3 has 12 amino acids. The CDR3 bases are TGTGCCAGCGGAACAGGGGCCGACGAGCAGTACTTC. It translates to CASGTGADEQYF.

This clonotype has at least ten counts. The V and J genes are TRBV29-1 and TRBJ1-1, with D maybe TRBD1 (5 bases). The germline gives CDR1 SQVTM, CDR2 ANQGSEA. CDR3 length equals 12 residues. The V end was cut by 6 bases, the J end by 1 base, with 9 bases between. The CDR3 DNA follows: TGCAGCGTAGACAGCACGAACACTGAAGCTTTCTTT. Amino acid sequence: CSVDSTNTEAFF.

The rearrangement uses TRBV27 and TRBJ2-2, with D possibly matching TRBD2 (6 bases). CDR3 length: 17 amino acids. The germline gives CDR1 MNHEY, CDR2 SMNVEV (reference sequence). Trimming took 2 bases from V and 5 from J, leaving 18 bases between them. This CDR3 reads CASSLINSGVYTGELFF. CDR3 in DNA: TGTGCCAGCAGTTTAATTAATTCGGGAGTGTATACCGGGGAGCTGTTTTTT.

This chain uses TRBV29-1 with TRBJ2-1; D perhaps matches TRBD1 (6 bases). V lost 2 bases and J lost 3, with 11 bases in between. Looked up from germline, CDR1 is SQVTM and CDR2 is ANQGSEA. The length of the CDR3 is 14 residues. CDR3 bases: TGCAGCGTTGAACGGGACACAAGCTACAATGAGCAGTTCTTC. Translation gives CSVERDTSYNEQFF.

V usage is TRBV24-1 and J usage is TRBJ2-2; 12 bases are shared with TRBD2. After removal of 4 bases from V and 5 bases from J, the junction contained 22 bases not matched to a gene. The length of the CDR3 is 22 residues. From germline, CDR1 is KGHDR and CDR2 SFDVKD. The CDR3 nucleotides are TGTGCCACCAGTGACCGAAAATTTCGCGGACTAGCGGGAAAGGCCCGAACCGGGGAGCTGTTTTTT. This encodes CATSDRKFRGLAGKARTGELFF.

In its sample, this clonotype was seen many times. The chain employs TRBV7-6 and TRBJ2-7, with 8 bases lining up with TRBD1. The V segment lost 5 bases and the J segment 6 bases; nucleotides outside the gene matches: 9. Germline V lookup: CDR1 SGHVS, CDR2 FNYEAQ. The CDR3 runs to 14 residues. Here the CDR3 reads CASSTQQGGGEQYF. CDR3 sequence (DNA): TGTGCCAGCAGCACCCAACAGGGGGGTGGCGAGCAGTACTTC.

This clonotype was picked up many times. V gene TRBV4-1 combines with J gene TRBJ2-7, with D uncertain. This CDR3 has 15 amino acids. The V end lost 0 bases, the J end lost 5 bases, and 14 bases lay between the germline ends. CDR1 is MGHRA, CDR2 YSYEKL, per germline. CDR3 residues: CASSQETGHGNEQYF. CDR3 DNA: TGCGCCAGCAGCCAAGAAACGGGTCACGGCAACGAGCAGTACTTC.

This clonotype was seen at least ten times. The rearrangement joins TRBV12-3 or TRBV12-4 to TRBJ1-1, with D perhaps TRBD1 (6 bases). The CDR3 is made up of 17 amino acids. Trimming pared 5 bases from V and 1 base from J, leaving 20 bases between. The CDR3 coding sequence is TGTGCCAGCAGTACCCGGACAGATAGCGCCGGGAACACTGAAGCTTTCTTT. It translates to CASSTRTDSAGNTEAFF.

Only a few counts were recorded for this clonotype. The gene calls are TRBV20-1 and TRBJ2-5, with D uncertain. Between the trimmed V and J ends, which lost 5 bases and 1 base, there was a span of 14 bases. The CDR3 has 14 amino acids. From germline, CDR1 is DFQATT and CDR2 SNEGSKA (reference sequence). Written as DNA, the CDR3 is TGCAGTGCTGCCCTATTTTTCACCCAAGAGACCCAGTACTTC. This codes for CSAALFFTQETQYF.

The table lists this clonotype with many counts. The chain couples TRBV2 to TRBJ2-2; no reliable D call. The CDR3 runs to 15 residues. CDR1 SNHLY and CDR2 FYNNEI come from the germline V gene. V dropped 6 bases and J dropped 5 bases, with 16 bases sitting between them. DNA for the CDR3: TGTGCCAGCAGGGCCGGACCCGTAGGGACCGGGGAGCTGTTTTTT. This encodes CASRAGPVGTGELFF. The full variable domain, its missing parts supplied by reference TRBV2 and TRBJ2-2, is EPEVTQTPSHQVTQMGQEVILRCVPISNHLYFYWYRQILGQKVEFLVSFYNNEISEKSEIFDDQFSVERPDGSNFTLKIRSTKLEDSAMYFCASRAGPVGTGELFFGEGSRLTVL.

This clonotype has ten or more counts. This sequence joins TRBV20-1 and TRBJ2-5; D unresolved. V was shortened by 3 bases and J by 2 bases, with 10 bases between the two germline ends. Germline V CDR1 and CDR2: DFQATT, SNEGSKA (reference sequence). CDR3 length: 13 residues. The CDR3 DNA is TGCAGTGCTAGTTGGCGGATACAAGAGACCCAGTACTTC. It is translated as CSASWRIQETQYF.

The chain carries TRBV7-2 and TRBJ2-7; 10 bases align to TRBD2. V was clipped by 4 bases and J by 6 bases; unmatched bases: 3. Germline V lookup: CDR1 SGHTA, CDR2 FQGNSA. This CDR3 region has 13 residues. The CDR3 reads CASSSSGRVEQYF. CDR3 in DNA: TGTGCCAGCAGCTCTAGCGGGAGAGTCGAGCAGTACTTC.

There are many counts of this clonotype. The chain links TRBV27 to TRBJ2-3; D gene uncertain. The CDR3 sequence is 15 residues long. Per the germline V gene, CDR1 is MNHEY and CDR2 is SMNVEV (reference sequence). V was trimmed by 5 bases and J by 2 bases, leaving 14 bases between them. The CDR3 spells CASSPRGGSTDTQYF. As DNA, the CDR3 is TGTGCCAGCAGTCCCCGCGGTGGTTCCACAGATACGCAGTATTTT.

There are many counts of this clonotype. The chain links TRBV7-9 to TRBJ1-1; D not resolved. Per the germline V gene, CDR1 is SEHNR and CDR2 is FQNEAQ (reference sequence). There are 14 residues in the CDR3. Trimming cost V 3 bases and J 6 bases, with 14 bases left between them. The CDR3 DNA reads as TGTGCCAGCAGCTTTATTGGGCAGTCTGCTGAAGCTTTCTTT. Amino acids: CASSFIGQSAEAFF.

V usage is TRBV2 and J usage is TRBJ1-1; D is undetermined. The CDR3 is 14 residues long. Trimming took off 7 bases at V and 0 bases at J, with 12 bases between the two ends. Per the germline V gene, CDR1 is SNHLY and CDR2 is FYNNEI. DNA of the CDR3: TGTGCCAGCACGGTTCGGACGGTGAACACTGAAGCTTTCTTT. Protein product: CASTVRTVNTEAFF.

The V and J genes are TRBV20-1 and TRBJ2-7, with D perhaps matching TRBD1 (5 bases). Trimming left V 3 bases short and J 0 bases short, with 12 bases between. The V gene's germline CDR1 is DFQATT and CDR2 SNEGSKA (reference sequence). This CDR3 spans 14 amino acids. The CDR3 here is CSASGALSSYEQYF. The CDR3 DNA sequence: TGCAGTGCTAGTGGGGCTTTGAGCTCCTACGAGCAGTACTTC.

J is TRBJ2-5 and V is TRBV9; tentatively, D is TRBD2 (6 bases). The CDR3 sequence is 13 residues long. V lost 3 bases and J lost 7, with 13 bases in between. The germline gives CDR1 SGDLS, CDR2 YYNGEE. CDR3 coding DNA: TGTGCCAGCAGCGCCGCTTCGGAGGGGACCCAGTACTTC. This encodes CASSAASEGTQYF.